This T cell receptor beta chain was sequenced for a study of blood T cell repertoires in COVID-19. Study in general: Sources were T cells, B-cell-depleted T cells, or PBMCs; the material itself was cDNA or gDNA.

CDR3 length equals 15 residues. V dropped 6 bases and J dropped 3 bases, with 15 bases sitting between them. Germline values: CDR1 KGHSH, CDR2 LQKENI. In the study's own analysis: Estimated nucleated cell counts came from reference gene primer amplification. Data came from immunoSEQ multiplex PCR; TCRdb stores just in-frame clones and leaves some out. For V, J and clone size, that table is used; D and trimming come from the DNA. Among about 280,000 clones listed, around 86% were seen once. The sequencing input was peripheral blood. The sequence derives from a woman under 40 who had recovered from COVID-19. The chain employs TRBV18 and TRBJ2-1; possibly TRBD2 for D (5 bases). CDR3 loop: CASSRGFLNYNEQFF. The CDR3, as DNA: TGTGCCAGCTCCAGAGGGTTCCTAAACTACAATGAGCAGTTCTTC.